The 2 T cell receptor beta chains in this list originate from one sample, sequenced in a study of vaccination and CD4 T cells after COVID-19. The treatment was: roughly ten-day PBMC culture with coronavirus spike peptide pools or control peptides (ViraFEST assay). Gathering of the CD4+ T cells, from the unexposed donor, took place before the COVID-19 pandemic (2011-2018). Their specific antigens are unknown. The Oncomine TCR Beta short-read assay was applied to DNA of cultured CD4+ T cells. TCRdb passed the PCR reads through MiXCR, listing each CDR3 protein once. Of a few thousand distinct CDR3 sequences in the sample, roughly two fifths were seen once. The sequencing sample was made of CD4+ T cells from blood, cultured in vitro. The receptors originated from a human donor in good health.

The CDR3 reads CATGTGNYGYTF. In nucleotides, the CDR3 is TGTGCCACCGGGACAGGGAACTATGGCTACACCTTC. The chain combines TRBV28 with TRBJ1-2; TRBD1 aligns across 9 bases. This CDR3 spans 12 amino acids. Per germline, CDR1 MDHEN and CDR2 SYDVKM. V dropped 10 bases and J dropped 2; count of bases not matched to a gene: 2.

Only one count was recorded for this clonotype. The chain couples TRBV11-3 to TRBJ1-1; the D gene is possibly TRBD1 (6 bases). The CDR3 contains 13 residues. Per the germline V gene, CDR1 is SGHNT and CDR2 is YENEEA. Trimming stripped 5 bases from V and 8 bases from J, with 15 bases between. The CDR3 region is CASSRPPGHEAFF. CDR3 in DNA: TGTGCCAGCAGCAGACCTCCGGGACACGAAGCTTTCTTT.